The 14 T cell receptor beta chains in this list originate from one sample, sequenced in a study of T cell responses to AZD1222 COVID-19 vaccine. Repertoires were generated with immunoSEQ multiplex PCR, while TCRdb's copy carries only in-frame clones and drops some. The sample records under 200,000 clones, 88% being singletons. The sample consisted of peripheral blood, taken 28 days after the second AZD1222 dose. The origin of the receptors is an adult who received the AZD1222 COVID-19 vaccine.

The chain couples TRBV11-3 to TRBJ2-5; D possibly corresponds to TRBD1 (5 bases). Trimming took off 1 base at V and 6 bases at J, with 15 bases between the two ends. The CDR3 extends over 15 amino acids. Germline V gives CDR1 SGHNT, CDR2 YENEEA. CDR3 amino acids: CASSLGWQGVQTQYF. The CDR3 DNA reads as TGTGCCAGCAGCTTAGGATGGCAGGGTGTACAGACCCAGTACTTC.

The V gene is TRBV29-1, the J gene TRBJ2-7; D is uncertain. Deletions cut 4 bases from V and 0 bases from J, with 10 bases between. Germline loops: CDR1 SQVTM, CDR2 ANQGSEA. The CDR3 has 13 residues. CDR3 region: CSVGPRGSYEQYF. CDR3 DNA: TGCAGCGTTGGGCCACGAGGCTCCTACGAGCAGTACTTC.

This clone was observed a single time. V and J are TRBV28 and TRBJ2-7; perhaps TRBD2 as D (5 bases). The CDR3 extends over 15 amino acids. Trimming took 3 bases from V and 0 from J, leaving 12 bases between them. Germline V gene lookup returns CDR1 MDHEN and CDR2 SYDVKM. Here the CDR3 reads CASSFRGLSSYEQYF. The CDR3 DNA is TGTGCCAGCAGTTTTCGGGGTTTAAGCTCCTACGAGCAGTACTTC.

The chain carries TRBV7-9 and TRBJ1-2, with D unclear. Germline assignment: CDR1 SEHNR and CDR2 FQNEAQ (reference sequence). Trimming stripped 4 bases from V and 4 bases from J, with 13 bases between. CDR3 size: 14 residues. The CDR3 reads CASSYPSAVYGYTF. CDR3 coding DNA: TGTGCCAGCAGCTACCCGAGCGCAGTCTATGGCTACACCTTC. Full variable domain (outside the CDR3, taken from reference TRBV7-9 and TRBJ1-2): DTGVSQNPRHKITKRGQNVTFRCDPISEHNRLYWYRQTLGQGPEFLTYFQNEAQLEKSRLLSDRFSAERPKGSFSTLEIQRTEQGDSAMYLCASSYPSAVYGYTFGSGTRLTVV.

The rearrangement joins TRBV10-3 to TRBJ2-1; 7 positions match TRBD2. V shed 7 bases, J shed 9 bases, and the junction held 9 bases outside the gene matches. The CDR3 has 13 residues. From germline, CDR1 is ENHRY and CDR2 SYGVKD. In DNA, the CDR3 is TGTGCCATCACAGGGTCGGGGGGACGTGAGCAGTTCTTC. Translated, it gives CAITGSGGREQFF.

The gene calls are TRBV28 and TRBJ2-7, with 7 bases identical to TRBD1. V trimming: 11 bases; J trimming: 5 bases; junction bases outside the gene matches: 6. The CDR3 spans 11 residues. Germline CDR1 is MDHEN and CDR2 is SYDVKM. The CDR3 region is CAVQGLHEQYF. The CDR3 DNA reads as TGTGCCGTACAGGGGCTGCACGAGCAGTACTTC.

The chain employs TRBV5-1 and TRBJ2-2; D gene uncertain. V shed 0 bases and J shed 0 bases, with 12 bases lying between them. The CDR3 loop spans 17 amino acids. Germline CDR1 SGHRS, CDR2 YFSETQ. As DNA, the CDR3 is TGCGCCAGCAGCTTGGTGGGCGGCAGCCCGAACACCGGGGAGCTGTTTTTT. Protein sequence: CASSLVGGSPNTGELFF.

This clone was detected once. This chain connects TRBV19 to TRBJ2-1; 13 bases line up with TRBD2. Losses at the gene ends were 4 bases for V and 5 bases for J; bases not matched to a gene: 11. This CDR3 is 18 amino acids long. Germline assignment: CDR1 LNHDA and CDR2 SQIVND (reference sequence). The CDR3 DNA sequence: TGTGCCAGTAGTACGACTAGGACTAGCGGGAGACGGGACAATGAGCAGTTCTTC. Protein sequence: CASSTTRTSGRRDNEQFF.

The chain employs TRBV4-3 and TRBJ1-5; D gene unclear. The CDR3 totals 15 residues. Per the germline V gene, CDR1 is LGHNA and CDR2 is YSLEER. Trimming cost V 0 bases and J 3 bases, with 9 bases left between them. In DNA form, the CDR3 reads TGCGCCAGCAGCCAAGACGAGGGAAACAATCAGCCCCAGCATTTT. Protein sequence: CASSQDEGNNQPQHF.

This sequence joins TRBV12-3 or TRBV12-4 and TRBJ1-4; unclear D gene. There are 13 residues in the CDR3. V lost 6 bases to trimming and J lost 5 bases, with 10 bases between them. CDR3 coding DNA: TGTGCCAGCAGCTGGGCCCTAAATGAAAAACTGTTTTTT. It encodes CASSWALNEKLFF.

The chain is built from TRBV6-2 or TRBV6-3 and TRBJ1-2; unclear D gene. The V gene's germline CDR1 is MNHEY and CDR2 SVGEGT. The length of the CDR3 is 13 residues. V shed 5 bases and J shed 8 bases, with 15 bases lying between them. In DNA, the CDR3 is TGTGCCAGCAGTAACGACGGCCTGGGCGGCTACACCTTC. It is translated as CASSNDGLGGYTF.

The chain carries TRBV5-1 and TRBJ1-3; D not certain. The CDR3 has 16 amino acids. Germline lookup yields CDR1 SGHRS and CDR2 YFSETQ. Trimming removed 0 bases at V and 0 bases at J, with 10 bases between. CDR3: CASSLERASSGNTIYF. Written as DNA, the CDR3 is TGCGCCAGCAGCTTGGAACGGGCGAGCTCTGGAAACACCATATATTTT.

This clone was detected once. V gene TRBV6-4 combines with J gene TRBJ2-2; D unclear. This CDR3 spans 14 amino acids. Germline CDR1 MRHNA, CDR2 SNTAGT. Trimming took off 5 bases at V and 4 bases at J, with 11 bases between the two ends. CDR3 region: CASSNRGSTGELFF. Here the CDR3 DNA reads TGTGCCAGCAGTAACCGCGGATCCACCGGGGAGCTGTTTTTT.

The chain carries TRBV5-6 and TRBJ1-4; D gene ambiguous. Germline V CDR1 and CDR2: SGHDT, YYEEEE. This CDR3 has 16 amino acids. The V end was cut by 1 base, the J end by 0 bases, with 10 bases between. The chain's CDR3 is CASSLSATSTNEKLFF. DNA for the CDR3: TGTGCCAGCAGCTTGTCGGCCACCTCAACTAATGAAAAACTGTTTTTT.